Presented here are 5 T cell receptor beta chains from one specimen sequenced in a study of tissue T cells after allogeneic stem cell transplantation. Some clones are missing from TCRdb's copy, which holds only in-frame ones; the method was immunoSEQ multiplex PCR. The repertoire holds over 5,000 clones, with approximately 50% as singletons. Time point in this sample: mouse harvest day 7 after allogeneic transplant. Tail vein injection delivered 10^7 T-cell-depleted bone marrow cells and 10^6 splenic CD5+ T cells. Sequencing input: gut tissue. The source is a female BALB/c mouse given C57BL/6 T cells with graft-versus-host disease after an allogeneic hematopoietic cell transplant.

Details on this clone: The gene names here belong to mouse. The CDR3 bases that were read are TGCTCCAGCAGCCCAGACTGGGGGGGGAACACCGGGCAGCTCTAC. The encoded protein is CSSSPDWGGNTGQLY. The whole CDR3 reads CSSSPDWGGNTGQLYF. V and J are TRBV23 and TRBJ2-2; TRBD2, the table's D call, lacks a check against the DNA. Coverage ceases 1 residue before the CDR3 finishes, and the germline J gene fills in the end. The CDR3 length is 16 residues. The germline CDR1 and CDR2 sequences are KGHTA and FQNQQP.

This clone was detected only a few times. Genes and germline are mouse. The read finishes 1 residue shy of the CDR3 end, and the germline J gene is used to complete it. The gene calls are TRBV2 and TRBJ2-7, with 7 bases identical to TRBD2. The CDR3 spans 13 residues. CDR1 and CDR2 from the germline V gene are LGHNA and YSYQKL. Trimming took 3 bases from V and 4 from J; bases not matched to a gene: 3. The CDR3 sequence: CASSQGGVYEQYF. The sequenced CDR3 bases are TGTGCCAGCAGCCAGGGGGGGGTTTATGAACAGTAC.

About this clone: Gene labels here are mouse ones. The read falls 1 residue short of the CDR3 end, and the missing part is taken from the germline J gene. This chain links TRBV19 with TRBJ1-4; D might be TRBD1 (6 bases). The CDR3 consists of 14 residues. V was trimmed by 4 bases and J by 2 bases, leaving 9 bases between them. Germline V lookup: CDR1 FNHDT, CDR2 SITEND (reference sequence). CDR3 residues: CASSPGQSNERLFF. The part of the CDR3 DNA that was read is TGTGCCAGCAGTCCGGGACAATCCAACGAAAGATTATTT.

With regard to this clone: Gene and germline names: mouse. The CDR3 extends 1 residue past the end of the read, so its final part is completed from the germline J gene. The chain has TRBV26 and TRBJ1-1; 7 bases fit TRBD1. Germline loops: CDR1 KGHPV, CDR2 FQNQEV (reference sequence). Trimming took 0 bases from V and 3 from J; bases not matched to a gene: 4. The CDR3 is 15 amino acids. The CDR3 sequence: CASSLSRGRDTEVFF. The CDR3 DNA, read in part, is TGTGCCAGCAGTCTGTCGAGGGGGCGCGACACAGAAGTCTTC.

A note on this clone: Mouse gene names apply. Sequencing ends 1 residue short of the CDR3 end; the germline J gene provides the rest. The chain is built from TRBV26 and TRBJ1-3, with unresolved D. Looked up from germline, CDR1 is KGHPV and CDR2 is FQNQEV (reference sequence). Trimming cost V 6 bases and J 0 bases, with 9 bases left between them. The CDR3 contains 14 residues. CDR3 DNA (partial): TGTGCCAGCAGCCTCGACAATTCTGGAAATACGCTCTAT. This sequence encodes CASSLDNSGNTLY. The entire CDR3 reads CASSLDNSGNTLYF.